This entry describes one TCR beta chain. The antigen is undetermined. The sample belongs to a study of molecular identifiers for immune sequencing clone quantification. Every naive CD8 library was made from between about 20,000 and 1,000,000 sorted cells with 10%, 30% or 50% RNA. When naive CD8 T cells were sorted, they were gated as CD8+CD4-CCR7+CD45RA+. General study results and limits: Clones with over 20 RNA copies captured over 98% of effector molecules but under 1% of naive ones.

The CDR3 is made up of 16 amino acids. Germline loops: CDR1 MDHEN, CDR2 SYDVKM. Trimming stripped 3 bases from V and 2 bases from J, with 16 bases between. Preparation of the bulk TCR libraries relied on previously described methods and listed TCR primers. Using its own MiXCR run on the PCR reads, TCRdb lists one record per CDR3 protein. Among about 510,000 distinct CDR3 sequences listed, 25% were seen once. The sequencing sample was made of naive CD8+ T cells from blood, with Jurkat cell RNA spiked in. Noted subset: FACS-sorted CD8+CD4-CCR7+CD45RA+ naive T cells. The rearrangement links TRBV28 to TRBJ2-5; TRBD2 is a possible D gene (6 bases). This sequence was found in a human donor in good health. Some libraries in this study had Jurkat cell RNA spiked in. CDR3 nucleotide sequence: TGTGCCAGCAGTTTCGGGAAGGGACTCCTACAAGAGACCCAGTACTTC. It encodes CASSFGKGLLQETQYF.